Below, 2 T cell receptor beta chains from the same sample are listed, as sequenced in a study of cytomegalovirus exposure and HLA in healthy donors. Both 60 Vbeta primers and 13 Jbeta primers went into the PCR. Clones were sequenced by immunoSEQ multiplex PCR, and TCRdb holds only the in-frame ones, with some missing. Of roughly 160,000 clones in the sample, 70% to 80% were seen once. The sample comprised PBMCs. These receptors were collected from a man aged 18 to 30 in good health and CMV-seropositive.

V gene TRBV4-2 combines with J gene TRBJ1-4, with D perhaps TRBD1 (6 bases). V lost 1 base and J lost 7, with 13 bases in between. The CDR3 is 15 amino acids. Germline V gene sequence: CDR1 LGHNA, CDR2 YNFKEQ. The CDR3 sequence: CASSQVQGSGEKLFF. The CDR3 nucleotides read TGTGCCAGCAGCCAAGTTCAGGGGTCGGGTGAAAAACTGTTTTTT.

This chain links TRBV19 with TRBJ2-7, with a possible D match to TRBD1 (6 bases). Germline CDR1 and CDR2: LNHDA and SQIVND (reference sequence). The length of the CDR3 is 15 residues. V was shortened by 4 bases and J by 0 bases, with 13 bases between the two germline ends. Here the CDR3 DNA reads TGTGCCAGTAGTAGAACCCGGGACAACTCCTACGAGCAGTACTTC. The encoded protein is CASSRTRDNSYEQYF.